Below are 10 T cell receptor beta chains sequenced from a single sample in a study of neurological immune-mediated disorders. TCRdb re-derived calls from the 5' RACE reads in MiXCR, one entry per CDR3 protein. The sample carries approximately 87,000 distinct CDR3 sequences, 14% recorded once. Sequenced material: PBMCs. The source is a woman aged 50 to 60 in good health.

At least ten counts were recorded for this clonotype. This chain connects TRBV15 to TRBJ1-1; 7 bases are shared with TRBD1. Germline V lookup: CDR1 LNHNV, CDR2 YYDKDF (reference sequence). The trim removed 5 bases at V and 0 bases at J, leaving 9 bases unmatched. This CDR3 is 16 amino acids long. CDR3 amino acids: CATSRTGLGLNTEAFF. In nucleotides, the CDR3 is TGTGCCACCAGCCGGACAGGCCTGGGGCTGAACACTGAAGCTTTCTTT.

This clonotype was seen many times. The chain carries TRBV5-1 and TRBJ2-1; maybe TRBD2 (6 bases). This CDR3 is 14 amino acids long. Germline assignment: CDR1 SGHRS and CDR2 YFSETQ. V dropped 4 bases and J dropped 8 bases, with 16 bases sitting between them. The CDR3 DNA reads as TGCGCCAGCAGCCCTGGAACTAGCAACCATGAGCAGTTCTTC. Its translation: CASSPGTSNHEQFF.

This clonotype has ten or more counts. The chain has TRBV10-2 and TRBJ2-7, with 7 bases lining up with TRBD2. CDR1 and CDR2 (germline): WSHSY, SAAADI. This CDR3 spans 14 amino acids. V was clipped by 4 bases and J by 3 bases; unmatched bases: 6. The CDR3 region is CASSVGREFYEQYF. The DNA for the CDR3 is TGCGCCAGCAGTGTTGGGCGGGAGTTCTACGAGCAGTACTTC.

This clonotype has a count of ten or more. The J gene is TRBJ1-1, the V gene TRBV5-1, with D uncertain. The CDR3 is 14 residues long. V lost 0 bases and J 1 base, leaving 7 bases between the germline ends. Germline CDR1 and CDR2: SGHRS and YFSETQ. The DNA for the CDR3 is TGCGCCAGCAGCTTGGCGCGCGGGAACACTGAAGCTTTCTTT. Its protein is CASSLARGNTEAFF.

This clonotype was picked up one time. A read error may explain this, as a much larger clone is one base away. The chain recombines TRBV7-8 with TRBJ2-7; either TRBD1 or TRBD2 may supply D (6 bases each). V was clipped by 6 bases and J by 3 bases, with 18 bases between them. This CDR3 region has 15 residues. Germline V gene lookup returns CDR1 SGHVS and CDR2 FQNEAQ. The CDR3 sequence: CASRSLEGEDYEQYF. CDR3 DNA: TGTGCCAGCAGATCCCTGGAGGGGGAGGACTACGAGCAGTACTTC.

This chain connects TRBV5-4 to TRBJ2-1, with 11 positions matching TRBD2. The CDR3 has 15 residues. After removal of 7 bases from V and 4 bases from J, the junction contained 7 bases not matched to a gene. In germline, CDR1 is SGHNT, CDR2 YYREEE (reference sequence). CDR3 region: CASPGLAGEYNEQFF. The CDR3 DNA sequence: TGTGCCAGCCCCGGACTAGCGGGTGAATACAATGAGCAGTTCTTC.

V and J are TRBV5-5 and TRBJ2-2; 12 bases align to TRBD1. Unmatched junction bases numbered 0, after V lost 5 bases and J lost 4 bases. Germline CDR1 and CDR2: SGHKS and YYEKEE (reference sequence). The CDR3 has 14 amino acids. In DNA, the CDR3 is TGTGCCAGCAGGGGACAGGGGGCCACCGGGGAGCTGTTTTTT. This gives the protein CASRGQGATGELFF.

This clonotype was found many times. J is TRBJ2-7 and V is TRBV10-3, with D unclear. V was pared by 0 bases and J by 4 bases, with 4 bases between. The CDR3 is 12 amino acids. Germline CDR1 ENHRY, CDR2 SYGVKD. The DNA of the CDR3 is TGTGCCATCAGTGAGTCAAGATACGAGCAGTACTTC. This codes for CAISESRYEQYF.

This clonotype has a count of ten or more. V is TRBV5-1 and J is TRBJ2-1, with D perhaps TRBD1 (6 bases). This CDR3 region has 14 residues. Germline V lookup: CDR1 SGHRS, CDR2 YFSETQ. Trimming cost V 0 bases and J 7 bases, with 11 bases left between them. CDR3 sequence (DNA): TGCGCCAGCAGCTTGGAGGCAGGGGAAAATGAGCAGTTCTTC. Protein product: CASSLEAGENEQFF. The variable domain in full, with the rest retrieved from reference TRBV5-1 and TRBJ2-1, is KAGVTQTPRYLIKTRGQQVTLSCSPISGHRSVSWYQQTPGQGLQFLFEYFSETQRNKGNFPGRFSGRQFSNSRSEMNVSTLELGDSALYLCASSLEAGENEQFFGPGTRLTVL.

This clonotype was seen many times. The chain links TRBV6-1 to TRBJ2-1; possible D gene TRBD2, 6 bases. The length of the CDR3 is 16 residues. V lost 6 bases and J 0 bases, leaving 15 bases between the germline ends. CDR1 is MNHNS and CDR2 is SASEGT in the germline V gene. CDR3 DNA sequence: TGTGCCAGCAGACCCCGGGGGTTCAGCTCCTACAATGAGCAGTTCTTC. Translated: CASRPRGFSSYNEQFF.